These 10 T cell receptor beta chains were sequenced from one sample in a study of shared clonotypes between healthy human individuals. Sequencing was performed with immunoSEQ multiplex PCR; in TCRdb, only in-frame clones are kept and a portion is missing. The table shows 1,400,000 or so clones, with 98% to 99% occurring only once. Sample: naive CD4+ T cells sorted from blood. Subset reported: CD45RA+ positively selected. These receptors originate from a man younger than 40 in good health.

The V call is TRBV28, the J call TRBJ1-1; TRBD1 aligns across 8 bases. Germline-derived CDR1 and CDR2 are MDHEN and SYDVKM. After removal of 6 bases from V and 7 bases from J, the junction contained 10 bases not matched to a gene. The CDR3 covers 14 residues. The CDR3 sequence is CASSRTQGAGEAFF. CDR3 bases: TGTGCCAGCAGCCGTACCCAGGGGGCAGGTGAAGCTTTCTTT.

The V gene is TRBV19, the J gene TRBJ1-3, with D perhaps TRBD1 (5 bases). V was trimmed by 5 bases and J by 8 bases, leaving 16 bases between them. Germline V lookup: CDR1 LNHDA, CDR2 SQIVND (reference sequence). This CDR3 is built from 14 residues. CDR3 in DNA: TGTGCCAGTAGTGGCTTGGGGCGGCGGGACACCATATATTTT. Translated, it gives CASSGLGRRDTIYF.

This sequence joins TRBV6-6 and TRBJ1-5; D is undetermined. In germline, CDR1 is MNHNY, CDR2 SVGAGI (reference sequence). The CDR3 has 15 amino acids. Deletions cut 8 bases from V and 0 bases from J, with 14 bases between. The CDR3 DNA reads TGTGCCAGCGGGGAGGGCACATATAGCAATCAGCCCCAGCATTTT. The encoded protein is CASGEGTYSNQPQHF.

As regards this clone: The identical CDR3 is also encoded by other nucleotide sequences in the sample. The V and J genes are TRBV30 and TRBJ1-5, with a weak D call TRBD1 (5 bases). Germline lookup yields CDR1 GTSNPN and CDR2 SVGIG (reference sequence). The V end was cut by 1 base, the J end by 7 bases, with 11 bases between. The CDR3 covers 13 residues. CDR3 nucleotide sequence: TGTGCCTGGAGTGCGGGGGGGGACCAGCCCCAGCATTTT. Amino acid sequence: CAWSAGGDQPQHF.

Details on this clone: The sample carries other DNA sequences with the same CDR3. J is TRBJ2-2 and V is TRBV9, with D possibly TRBD1 on 6 matching bases. This CDR3 contains 15 residues. CDR1 and CDR2 from the germline V gene are SGDLS and YYNGEE. V lost 0 bases and J 0 bases, leaving 6 bases between the germline ends. CDR3 nucleotide sequence: TGTGCCAGCAGCGTAGCAGGGGCGAACACCGGGGAGCTGTTTTTT. It is translated as CASSVAGANTGELFF.

The chain carries TRBV9 and TRBJ2-7; the D gene is possibly TRBD2 (5 bases). Looked up from germline, CDR1 is SGDLS and CDR2 is YYNGEE. The length of the CDR3 is 13 residues. The V end lost 2 bases, the J end lost 10 bases, and 16 bases lay between the germline ends. The chain's CDR3 is CASSVGGSRYQYF. The CDR3 DNA sequence: TGTGCCAGCAGCGTCGGAGGCAGTCGGTATCAGTACTTC.

The V and J genes are TRBV5-1 and TRBJ2-3; TRBD2 matches 10 bases. Per germline, CDR1 SGHRS and CDR2 YFSETQ. The ends lost 0 bases at V and 5 bases at J; junction bases unmatched: 9. This CDR3 has 17 amino acids. This CDR3 reads CASSLALASGSGDTQYF. In nucleotides, the CDR3 is TGCGCCAGCAGCTTGGCCTTGGCTAGCGGGAGCGGAGATACGCAGTATTTT. Based on the CDR3 plus reference TRBV5-1 and TRBJ2-3, the full variable domain is KAGVTQTPRYLIKTRGQQVTLSCSPISGHRSVSWYQQTPGQGLQFLFEYFSETQRNKGNFPGRFSGRQFSNSRSEMNVSTLELGDSALYLCASSLALASGSGDTQYFGPGTRLTVL.

The V and J genes are TRBV7-2 and TRBJ2-1; 9 nucleotides agree with TRBD2. Germline lookup yields CDR1 SGHTA and CDR2 FQGNSA. Losses at the gene ends were 5 bases for V and 0 bases for J; bases not matched to a gene: 8. CDR3 length: 17 amino acids. The CDR3 protein is CASSHSSGKSSYNEQFF. In nucleotides, the CDR3 is TGTGCCAGCAGCCATTCTAGCGGGAAGAGCTCCTACAATGAGCAGTTCTTC.

Concerning this clone: Other DNA sequences in this specimen translate into the identical CDR3. The chain combines TRBV5-1 with TRBJ2-5; maybe TRBD2 (6 bases). Trimming removed 3 bases from V and 5 bases from J, with 11 bases in between. CDR3 length: 13 residues. In germline, CDR1 is SGHRS, CDR2 YFSETQ. CDR3 coding DNA: TGCGCCAGCAGCTCGGGGGTTGGGGAGACCCAGTACTTC. Translation gives CASSSGVGETQYF.

The V and J genes are TRBV5-1 and TRBJ1-1; D gene uncertain. This CDR3 comprises 15 residues. Germline CDR1 reads SGHRS; CDR2 reads YFSETQ. Trimming cost V 4 bases and J 4 bases, with 17 bases left between them. The CDR3 coding sequence is TGCGCCAGCAGCGGTGGACGAGCAACAGTCACTGAAGCTTTCTTT. This sequence encodes CASSGGRATVTEAFF.